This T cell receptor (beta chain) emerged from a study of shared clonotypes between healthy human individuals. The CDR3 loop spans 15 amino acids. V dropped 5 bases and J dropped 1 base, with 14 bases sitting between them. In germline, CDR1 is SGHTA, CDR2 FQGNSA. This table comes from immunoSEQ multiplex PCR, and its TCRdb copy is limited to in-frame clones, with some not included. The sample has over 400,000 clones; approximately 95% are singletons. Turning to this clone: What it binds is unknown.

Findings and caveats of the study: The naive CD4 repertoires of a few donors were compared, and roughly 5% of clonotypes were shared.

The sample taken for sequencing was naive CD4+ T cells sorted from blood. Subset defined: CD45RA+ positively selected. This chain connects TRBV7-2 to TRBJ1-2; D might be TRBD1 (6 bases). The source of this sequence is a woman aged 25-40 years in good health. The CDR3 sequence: CASSPTQGFNYGYTF. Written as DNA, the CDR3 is TGTGCCAGCAGCCCTACCCAGGGGTTTAACTATGGCTACACCTTC.